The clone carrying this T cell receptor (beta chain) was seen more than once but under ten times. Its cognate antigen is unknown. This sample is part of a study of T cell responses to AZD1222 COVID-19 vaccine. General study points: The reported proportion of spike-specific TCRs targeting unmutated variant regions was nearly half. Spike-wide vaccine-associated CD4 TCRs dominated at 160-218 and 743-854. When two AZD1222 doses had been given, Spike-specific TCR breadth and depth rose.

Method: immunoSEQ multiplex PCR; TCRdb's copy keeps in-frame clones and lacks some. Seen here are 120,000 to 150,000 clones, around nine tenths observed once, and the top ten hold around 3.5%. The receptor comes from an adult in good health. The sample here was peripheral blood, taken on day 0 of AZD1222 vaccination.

This chain's CDR3 is CASSRVAGMNTEAFF. In DNA, the CDR3 is TGTGCCAGCAGCCGCGTGGCTGGTATGAACACTGAAGCTTTCTTT. V usage is TRBV5-6 and J usage is TRBJ1-1; D is undetermined. CDR3 length: 15 amino acids. V lost 4 bases to trimming and J lost 0 bases, with 13 bases between them. Per the germline V gene, CDR1 is SGHDT and CDR2 is YYEEEE. The full variable domain, rest sourced from reference TRBV5-6 and TRBJ1-1, is DAGVTQSPTHLIKTRGQQVTLRCSPKSGHDTVSWYQQALGQGPQFIFQYYEEEERQRGNFPDRFSGHQFPNYSSELNVNALLLGDSALYLCASSRVAGMNTEAFFGQGTRLTVV.